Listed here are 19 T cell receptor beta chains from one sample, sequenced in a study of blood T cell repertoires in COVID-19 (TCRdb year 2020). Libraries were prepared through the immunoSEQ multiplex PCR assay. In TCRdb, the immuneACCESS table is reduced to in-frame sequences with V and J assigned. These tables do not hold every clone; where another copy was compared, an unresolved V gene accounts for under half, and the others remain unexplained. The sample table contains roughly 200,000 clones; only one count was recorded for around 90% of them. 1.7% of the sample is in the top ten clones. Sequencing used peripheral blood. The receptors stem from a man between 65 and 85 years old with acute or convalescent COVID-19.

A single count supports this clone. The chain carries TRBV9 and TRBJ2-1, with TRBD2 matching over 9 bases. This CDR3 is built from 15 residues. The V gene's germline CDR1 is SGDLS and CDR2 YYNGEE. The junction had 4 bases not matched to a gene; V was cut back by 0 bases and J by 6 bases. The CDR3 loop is CASSVVGLAGNEQFF. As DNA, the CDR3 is TGTGCCAGCAGCGTAGTGGGACTAGCTGGCAATGAGCAGTTCTTC.

CDR3 nucleotides: TGTGCCAGCTCATCCACGGGACTAGCGGGAGGAAGTACCGGGGAGCTGTTTTTT. Translating it yields CASSSTGLAGGSTGELFF. The chain is built from TRBV18 and TRBJ2-2, with 15 bases fitting TRBD2. This CDR3 is 18 amino acids long. V shed 5 bases and J 5 bases; nucleotides not matched to a gene: 9. Germline assignment: CDR1 KGHSH and CDR2 LQKENI.

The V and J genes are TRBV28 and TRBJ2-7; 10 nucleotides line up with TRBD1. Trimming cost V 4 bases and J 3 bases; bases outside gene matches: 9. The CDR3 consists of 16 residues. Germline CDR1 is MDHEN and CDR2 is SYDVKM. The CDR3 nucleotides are TGTGCCAGCAGTTCCTCACCGGGACAGGGGTACTACGAGCAGTACTTC. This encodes CASSSSPGQGYYEQYF. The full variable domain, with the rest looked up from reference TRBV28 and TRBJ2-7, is DVKVTQSSRYLVKRTGEKVFLECVQDMDHENMFWYRQDPGLGLRLIYFSYDVKMKEKGDIPEGYSVSREKKERFSLILESASTNQTSMYLCASSSSPGQGYYEQYFGPGTRLTVT.

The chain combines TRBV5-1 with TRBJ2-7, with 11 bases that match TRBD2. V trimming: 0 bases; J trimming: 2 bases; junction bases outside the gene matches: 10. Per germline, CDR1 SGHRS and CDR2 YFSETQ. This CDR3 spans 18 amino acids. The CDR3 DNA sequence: TGCGCCAGCAGCTTGGAGCCCCTAGCGGGAGGTCTGCCCTACGAGCAGTACTTC. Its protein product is CASSLEPLAGGLPYEQYF.

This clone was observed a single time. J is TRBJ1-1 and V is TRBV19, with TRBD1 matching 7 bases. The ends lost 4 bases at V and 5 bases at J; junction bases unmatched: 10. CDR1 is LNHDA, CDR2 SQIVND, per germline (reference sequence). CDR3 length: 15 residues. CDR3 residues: CASSSQTGMGTEAFF. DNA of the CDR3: TGTGCCAGTAGTAGTCAGACAGGGATGGGGACTGAAGCTTTCTTT.

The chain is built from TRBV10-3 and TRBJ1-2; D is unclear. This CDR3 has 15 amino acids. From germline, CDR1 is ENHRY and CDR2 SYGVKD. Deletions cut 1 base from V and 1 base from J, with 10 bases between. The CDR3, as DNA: TGTGCCATCAGTGAGTTGCCGGGTCTTAACTATGGCTACACCTTC. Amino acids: CAISELPGLNYGYTF.

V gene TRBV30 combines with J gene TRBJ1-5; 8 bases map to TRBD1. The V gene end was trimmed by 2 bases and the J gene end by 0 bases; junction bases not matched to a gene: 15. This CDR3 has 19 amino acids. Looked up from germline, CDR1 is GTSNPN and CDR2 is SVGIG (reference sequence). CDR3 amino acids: CAWSPPGAGGFYSNQPQHF. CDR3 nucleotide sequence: TGTGCCTGGAGTCCACCCGGGGCAGGGGGCTTCTATAGCAATCAGCCCCAGCATTTT.

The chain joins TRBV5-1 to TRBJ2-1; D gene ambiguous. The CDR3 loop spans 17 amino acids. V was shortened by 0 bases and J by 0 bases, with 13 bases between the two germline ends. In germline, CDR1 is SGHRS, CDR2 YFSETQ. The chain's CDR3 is CASSLDPGSSSYNEQFF. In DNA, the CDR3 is TGCGCCAGCAGCTTGGATCCGGGTTCGAGCTCCTACAATGAGCAGTTCTTC.

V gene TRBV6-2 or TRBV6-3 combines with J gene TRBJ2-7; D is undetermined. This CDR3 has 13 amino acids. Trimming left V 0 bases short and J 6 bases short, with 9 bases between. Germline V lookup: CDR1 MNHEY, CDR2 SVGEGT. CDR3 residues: CASSYSLTGEQYF. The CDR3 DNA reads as TGTGCCAGCAGTTACTCCCTAACGGGCGAGCAGTACTTC.

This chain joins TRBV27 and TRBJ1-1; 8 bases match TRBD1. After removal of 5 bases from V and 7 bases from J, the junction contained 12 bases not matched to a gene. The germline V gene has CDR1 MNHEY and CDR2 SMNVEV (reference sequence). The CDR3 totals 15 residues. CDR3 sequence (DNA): TGTGCCAGCAGTCCGAGGCAGGGGGCGGCGAGTGAAGCTTTCTTT. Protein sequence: CASSPRQGAASEAFF.

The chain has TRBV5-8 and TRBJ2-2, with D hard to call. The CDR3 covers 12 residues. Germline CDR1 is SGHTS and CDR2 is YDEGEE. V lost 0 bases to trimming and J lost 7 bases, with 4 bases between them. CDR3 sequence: CASSLDGGELFF. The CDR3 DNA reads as TGTGCCAGCAGCTTGGACGGCGGGGAGCTGTTTTTT.

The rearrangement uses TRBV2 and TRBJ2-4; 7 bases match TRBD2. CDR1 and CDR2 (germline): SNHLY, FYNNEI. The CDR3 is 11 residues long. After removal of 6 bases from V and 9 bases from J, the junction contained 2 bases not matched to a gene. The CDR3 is CASSPGGIQYF. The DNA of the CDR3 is TGTGCCAGCAGCCCGGGGGGCATTCAGTACTTC.

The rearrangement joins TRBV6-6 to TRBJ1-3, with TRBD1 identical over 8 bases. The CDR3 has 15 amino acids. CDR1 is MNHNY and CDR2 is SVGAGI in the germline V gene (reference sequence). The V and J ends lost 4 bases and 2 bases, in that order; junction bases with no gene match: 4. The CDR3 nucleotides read TGTGCCAGCAGTTTCGTGGACAGGGCTGGAAACACCATATATTTT. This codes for CASSFVDRAGNTIYF.

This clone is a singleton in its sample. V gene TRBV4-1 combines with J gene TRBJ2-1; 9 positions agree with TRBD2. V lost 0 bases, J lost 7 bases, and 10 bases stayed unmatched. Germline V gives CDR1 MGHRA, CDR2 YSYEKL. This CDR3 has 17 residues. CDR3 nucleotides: TGCGCCAGCAGCCAAGAATTTAGCGCTAGCGGGATTAATGAGCAGTTCTTC. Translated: CASSQEFSASGINEQFF.

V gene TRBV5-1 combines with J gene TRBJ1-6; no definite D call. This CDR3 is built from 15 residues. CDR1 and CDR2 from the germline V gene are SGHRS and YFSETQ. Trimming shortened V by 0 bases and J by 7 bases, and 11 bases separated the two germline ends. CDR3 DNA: TGCGCCAGCAGCTTGGAATCTTCCTCCAATTCACCCCTCCACTTT. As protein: CASSLESSSNSPLHF. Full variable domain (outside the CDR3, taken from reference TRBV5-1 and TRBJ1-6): KAGVTQTPRYLIKTRGQQVTLSCSPISGHRSVSWYQQTPGQGLQFLFEYFSETQRNKGNFPGRFSGRQFSNSRSEMNVSTLELGDSALYLCASSLESSSNSPLHFGNGTRLTVT.

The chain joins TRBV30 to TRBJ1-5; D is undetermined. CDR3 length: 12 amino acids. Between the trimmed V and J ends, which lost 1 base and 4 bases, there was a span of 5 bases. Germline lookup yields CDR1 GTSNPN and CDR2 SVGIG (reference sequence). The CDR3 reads CAWSGGNQPQHF. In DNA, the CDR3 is TGTGCCTGGAGTGGCGGGAATCAGCCCCAGCATTTT. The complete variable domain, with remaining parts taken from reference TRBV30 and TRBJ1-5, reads SQTIHQWPATLVQPVGSPLSLECTVEGTSNPNLYWYRQAAGRGLQLLFYSVGIGQISSEVPQNLSASRPQDRQFILSSKKLLLSDSGFYLCAWSGGNQPQHFGDGTRLSIL.

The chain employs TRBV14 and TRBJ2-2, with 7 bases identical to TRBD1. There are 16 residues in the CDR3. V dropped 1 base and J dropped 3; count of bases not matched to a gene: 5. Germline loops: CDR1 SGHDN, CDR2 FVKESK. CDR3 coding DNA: TGTGCCAGCAGCCAAGGGGGGACAGTGTACACCGGGGAGCTGTTTTTT. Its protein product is CASSQGGTVYTGELFF.

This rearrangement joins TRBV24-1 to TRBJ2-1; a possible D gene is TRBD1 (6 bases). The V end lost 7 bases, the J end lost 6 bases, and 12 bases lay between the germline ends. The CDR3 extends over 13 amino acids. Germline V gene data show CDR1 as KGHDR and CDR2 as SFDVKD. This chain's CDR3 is CATSLSGVNEQFF. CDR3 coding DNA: TGTGCCACCAGCCTATCAGGGGTCAATGAGCAGTTCTTC.

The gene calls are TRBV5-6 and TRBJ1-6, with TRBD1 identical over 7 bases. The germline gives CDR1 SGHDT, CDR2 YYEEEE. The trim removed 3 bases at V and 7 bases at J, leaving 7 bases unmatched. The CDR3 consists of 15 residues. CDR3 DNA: TGTGCCAGCAGCTCCCCGGGACAGATGAATTCACCCCTCCACTTT. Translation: CASSSPGQMNSPLHF.